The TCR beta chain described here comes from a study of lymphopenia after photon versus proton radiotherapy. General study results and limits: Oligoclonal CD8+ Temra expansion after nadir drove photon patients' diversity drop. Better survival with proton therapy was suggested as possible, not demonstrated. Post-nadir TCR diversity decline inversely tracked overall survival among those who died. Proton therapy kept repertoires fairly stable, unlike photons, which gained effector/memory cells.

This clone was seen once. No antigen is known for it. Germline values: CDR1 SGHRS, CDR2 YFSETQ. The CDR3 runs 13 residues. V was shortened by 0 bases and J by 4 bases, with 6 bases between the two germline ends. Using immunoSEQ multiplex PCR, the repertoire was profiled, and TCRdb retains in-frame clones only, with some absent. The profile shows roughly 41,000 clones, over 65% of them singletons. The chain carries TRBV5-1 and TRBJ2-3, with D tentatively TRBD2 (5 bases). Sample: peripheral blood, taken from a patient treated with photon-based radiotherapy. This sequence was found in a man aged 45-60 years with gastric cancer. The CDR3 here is CASSLVGADTQYF. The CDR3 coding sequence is TGCGCCAGCAGCTTGGTCGGGGCAGATACGCAGTATTTT.